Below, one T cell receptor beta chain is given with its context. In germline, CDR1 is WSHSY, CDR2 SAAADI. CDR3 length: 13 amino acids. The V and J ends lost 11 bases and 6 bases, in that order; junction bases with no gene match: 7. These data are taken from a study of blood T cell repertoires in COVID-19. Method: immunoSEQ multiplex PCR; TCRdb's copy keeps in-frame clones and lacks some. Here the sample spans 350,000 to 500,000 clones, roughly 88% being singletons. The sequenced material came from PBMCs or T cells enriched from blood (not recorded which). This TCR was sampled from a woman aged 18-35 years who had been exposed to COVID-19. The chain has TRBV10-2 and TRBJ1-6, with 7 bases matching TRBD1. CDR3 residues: CACETGLNSPLHF. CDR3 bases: TGCGCCTGCGAGACAGGGCTTAATTCACCCCTCCACTTT.